Each of the 20 T cell receptor beta chains below was sequenced from the same sample in a study of blood T cell repertoires in COVID-19 (dated by TCRdb to about 2020). To prepare the library, the immunoSEQ multiplex PCR assay was applied. This immuneACCESS table, as held by TCRdb, lists in-frame sequences with V and J called but not all clones. Of the missing ones, under half trace to an unresolved V gene in checked studies; the others have no known cause. Present in this sample are about 360,000 clones, around 87% of which were seen just once. The ten largest clones represent roughly 1.4% of the sample. Material: PBMCs or T cells enriched from blood (not recorded which). The receptors originated from a man in his thirties or forties who had recovered from COVID-19.

The chain employs TRBV19 and TRBJ2-3, with 8 bases fitting TRBD1. The CDR3 consists of 13 residues. V trimming: 9 bases; J trimming: 4 bases; junction bases outside the gene matches: 6. In germline, CDR1 is LNHDA, CDR2 SQIVND (reference sequence). The CDR3 region is CASGQGNSDTQYF. The CDR3, as DNA: TGTGCCAGCGGACAGGGTAACTCAGATACGCAGTATTTT.

This clone was seen just once. The chain combines TRBV5-1 with TRBJ1-4, with D unresolved. The CDR3 is 13 amino acids. The V gene lost 4 bases and the J gene lost 7 bases, with 11 bases spanning the gap. CDR1 is SGHRS, CDR2 YFSETQ, per germline. The CDR3 spells CASSPDLVEKLFF. DNA for the CDR3: TGCGCCAGCAGCCCGGACTTAGTTGAAAAACTGTTTTTT. The variable domain in full, completed from reference TRBV5-1 and TRBJ1-4, reads KAGVTQTPRYLIKTRGQQVTLSCSPISGHRSVSWYQQTPGQGLQFLFEYFSETQRNKGNFPGRFSGRQFSNSRSEMNVSTLELGDSALYLCASSPDLVEKLFFGSGTQLSVL.

This clone was picked up a small number of times. CDR3 bases: TGCGCCAGCAGCCTGTCCCACTTGGAGGTTGAGCAGTTCTTC. Protein sequence: CASSLSHLEVEQFF. V usage is TRBV5-1 and J usage is TRBJ2-1, with D possibly TRBD2 on 5 matching bases. The CDR3 covers 14 residues. V lost 4 bases and J 9 bases, leaving 17 bases between the germline ends. Germline lookup yields CDR1 SGHRS and CDR2 YFSETQ.

The V call is TRBV4-2, the J call TRBJ2-3; 8 nucleotides align to TRBD2. The CDR3 length is 17 residues. V dropped 0 bases and J dropped 5; count of bases not matched to a gene: 10. Germline CDR1 LGHNA, CDR2 YNFKEQ. The CDR3 loop is CASSQEVSGARGDTQYF. The CDR3 coding sequence is TGTGCCAGCAGCCAAGAGGTTAGCGGGGCGCGGGGAGATACGCAGTATTTT.

The rearrangement uses TRBV21-1 and TRBJ1-2. TRBV21-1 corresponds to a pseudogene. The CDR3 spans 15 residues. CDR3 sequence reads: CASRNKWGDNYGYTF. The CDR3 DNA follows: TGTGCCAGCCGTAATAAGTGGGGGGATAACTATGGCTACACCTTC.

This sequence joins TRBV5-4 and TRBJ2-2; tentative D call: TRBD1 (6 bases). This CDR3 has 15 residues. V was shortened by 2 bases and J by 4 bases, with 12 bases between the two germline ends. Germline V CDR1 and CDR2: SGHNT, YYREEE (reference sequence). The CDR3 nucleotides read TGTGCCAGCAGCTTAGGAACAGGGATCACCGGGGAGCTGTTTTTT. Encoded protein: CASSLGTGITGELFF.

This chain connects TRBV9 to TRBJ1-4; D is undetermined. The CDR3 extends over 15 amino acids. Trimming pared 0 bases from V and 8 bases from J, leaving 14 bases between. Looked up from germline, CDR1 is SGDLS and CDR2 is YYNGEE. CDR3 nucleotides: TGTGCCAGCAGCGTAGCTGGGATCACGGGGGAAAAACTGTTTTTT. Its protein product is CASSVAGITGEKLFF.

This clone was counted a few times. The V and J genes are TRBV6-5 and TRBJ1-1; D perhaps matches TRBD1 (5 bases). This CDR3 is built from 13 residues. Germline values: CDR1 MNHEY, CDR2 SVGAGI. V lost 6 bases, J lost 6 bases, and 14 bases lay in between. The CDR3 nucleotides read TGTGCCAGCAGAAGTCAGGGTGTAGCTGAAGCTTTCTTT. Encoded protein: CASRSQGVAEAFF.

The chain couples TRBV7-9 to TRBJ1-1; 7 bases map to TRBD1. Germline CDR1 reads SEHNR; CDR2 reads FQNEAQ (reference sequence). V shed 5 bases and J 0 bases; nucleotides not matched to a gene: 6. This CDR3 contains 15 residues. The CDR3 spells CASSPRQGVNTEAFF. The DNA for the CDR3 is TGTGCCAGCAGCCCTAGGCAGGGGGTGAACACTGAAGCTTTCTTT.

The rearrangement links TRBV14 to TRBJ2-1, with D possibly TRBD1 on 5 matching bases. The germline V gene encodes CDR1 SGHDN and CDR2 FVKESK. There are 16 residues in the CDR3. Deletions cut 4 bases from V and 5 bases from J, with 18 bases between. CDR3 sequence: CASSPFRRGIDNEQFF. CDR3 sequence (DNA): TGTGCCAGCAGCCCCTTCCGAAGGGGTATCGACAATGAGCAGTTCTTC.

The chain has TRBV27 and TRBJ2-1; D is possibly TRBD1 (5 bases). Germline loops: CDR1 MNHEY, CDR2 SMNVEV (reference sequence). V shed 6 bases and J shed 0 bases, with 12 bases lying between them. The CDR3 loop spans 15 amino acids. The CDR3 sequence is CASRQYRSSYNEQFF. The CDR3 nucleotides are TGTGCCAGCAGACAATACAGGAGCTCCTACAATGAGCAGTTCTTC.

The rearrangement uses TRBV7-2 and TRBJ2-1; 10 nucleotides align to TRBD2. The CDR3 spans 17 residues. Trimming cost V 5 bases and J 2 bases; bases outside gene matches: 9. In germline, CDR1 is SGHTA, CDR2 FQGNSA. DNA of the CDR3: TGTGCCAGCAGCCAACTACTAGCGGGAAGAACCTACAATGAGCAGTTCTTC. Its translation: CASSQLLAGRTYNEQFF.

The chain couples TRBV5-1 to TRBJ2-1, with TRBD2 as a possible D gene (5 bases). Trimming stripped 1 base from V and 9 bases from J, with 11 bases between. Germline CDR1 SGHRS, CDR2 YFSETQ. This CDR3 is 13 amino acids long. CDR3 nucleotides: TGCGCCAGCAGCTTGAATCCGAGCGGTGAGCAGTTCTTC. Its protein product is CASSLNPSGEQFF.

With respect to this clone: Its ends do not fully match the called genes, so a read error is possible. The V call is TRBV6-2 or TRBV6-3, the J call TRBJ2-2; TRBD1 might be the D (6 bases). From germline, CDR1 is MNHEY and CDR2 SVGEGT. CDR3 size: 18 residues. The DNA for the CDR3 is TGTGCCAGCAGCCTGAGACAGGTCCCCGGGTTGAACCCCGGGGAGCTGTTTTTT. Protein product: CASSLRQVPGLNPGELFF.

CDR3 sequence: CASSRQLYSNQPQHF. The CDR3 DNA sequence: TGTGCCAGCTCACGACAGCTATATAGCAATCAGCCCCAGCATTTT. The V gene is TRBV18, the J gene TRBJ1-5; D possibly corresponds to TRBD1 (5 bases). Germline V gene sequence: CDR1 KGHSH, CDR2 LQKENI. The CDR3 has 15 residues. Trimming stripped 4 bases from V and 0 bases from J, with 10 bases between.

The chain is built from TRBV6-2 or TRBV6-3 and TRBJ1-2; D unresolved. Trimming stripped 0 bases from V and 3 bases from J, with 14 bases between. Germline CDR1 MNHEY, CDR2 SVGEGT. This CDR3 contains 16 residues. The CDR3 nucleotides read TGTGCCAGCAGTTACTCGAGTAGAGCGGGATACTATGGCTACACCTTC. Its translation: CASSYSSRAGYYGYTF.

J is TRBJ1-1 and V is TRBV5-1; TRBD1 is a possible D gene (6 bases). V was clipped by 5 bases and J by 4 bases, with 18 bases between them. This CDR3 has 15 amino acids. The germline V gene has CDR1 SGHRS and CDR2 YFSETQ. The DNA for the CDR3 is TGCGCCAGCAGTCGGGAGGGGGGAGGAAGCACTGAAGCTTTCTTT. This codes for CASSREGGGSTEAFF.

The chain carries TRBV7-9 and TRBJ1-2, with D possibly being TRBD1 (5 bases). Between the trimmed V and J ends, which lost 5 bases and 4 bases, there was a span of 11 bases. The CDR3 spans 13 residues. CDR1 and CDR2 (germline): SEHNR, FQNEAQ (reference sequence). The CDR3 reads CASSLTGRYGYTF. The CDR3 coding sequence is TGTGCCAGCAGCCTCACAGGCCGCTATGGCTACACCTTC.

This chain joins TRBV3-1 (or the pseudogene TRBV3-2) and TRBJ1-2, with 7 bases that match TRBD1. The CDR3 sequence is 14 residues long. The germline V gene encodes CDR1 LGHDT and CDR2 YNNKEL (reference sequence). V was pared by 4 bases and J by 5 bases, with 7 bases of the junction left unmatched. CDR3 sequence: CASSPQGILYGYTF. The CDR3 nucleotides are TGTGCCAGCAGCCCACAGGGGATTCTATATGGCTACACCTTC.

The V call is TRBV10-3, the J call TRBJ1-2, with 9 positions matching TRBD1. The germline V gene has CDR1 ENHRY and CDR2 SYGVKD. CDR3 length equals 14 residues. V shed 2 bases, J shed 7 bases, and the junction held 5 bases outside the gene matches. Written as DNA, the CDR3 is TGTGCCATCAGTGAGGGGGACAGGGTGATTGGCTACACCTTC. Translating gives CAISEGDRVIGYTF.